One and the same sample provided the 28 T cell receptor beta chains below, sequenced in a study of blood T cell repertoires in COVID-19. TCRdb's copy holds only in-frame clones and misses some; the assay was immunoSEQ multiplex PCR. The table lists 150,000 to 200,000 clones, around nine tenths of them singletons, with roughly 0.85% in the top ten. The sequencing input was peripheral blood. The receptor set was obtained from a young woman who had recovered from COVID-19.

The chain combines TRBV24-1 with TRBJ2-1; TRBD2 aligns across 9 bases. The V segment lost 12 bases and the J segment 7 bases; nucleotides outside the gene matches: 9. This CDR3 contains 13 residues. CDR1 KGHDR and CDR2 SFDVKD come from the germline V gene. The CDR3 DNA sequence: TGTGCCTCGACTAGCGGTCCTCGAAATGAGCAGTTCTTC. Translating it yields CASTSGPRNEQFF.

This rearrangement joins TRBV5-4 to TRBJ2-1; D might be TRBD1 (6 bases). Per germline, CDR1 SGHNT and CDR2 YYREEE (reference sequence). The germline V and J ends were trimmed by 0 bases and 6 bases, with 10 bases remaining between them. The CDR3 has 14 residues. The CDR3 spells CASSLDRVGNEQFF. The CDR3 region has the DNA TGTGCCAGCAGCTTGGACAGGGTGGGCAATGAGCAGTTCTTC.

The chain is built from TRBV4-3 and TRBJ1-4, with TRBD1 matching 10 bases. The CDR3 covers 16 residues. The V segment lost 0 bases and the J segment 8 bases; nucleotides outside the gene matches: 6. Germline lookup yields CDR1 LGHNA and CDR2 YSLEER. The CDR3 sequence: CASSQEARDRGEKLFF. The CDR3 region has the DNA TGCGCCAGCAGCCAAGAAGCCCGGGACAGGGGCGAAAAACTGTTTTTT.

The CDR3 loop reads CASSPEAGPGNGYTF. CDR3 bases: TGTGCCAGCTCACCAGAAGCCGGGCCCGGGAATGGCTACACCTTC. The rearrangement uses TRBV18 and TRBJ1-2, with D unclear. V was shortened by 2 bases and J by 6 bases, with 16 bases between the two germline ends. The CDR3 is made up of 15 amino acids. Germline loops: CDR1 KGHSH, CDR2 LQKENI.

This clone has ten or more counts. The V and J genes are TRBV10-3 and TRBJ1-2, with TRBD1 identical over 8 bases. The trim removed 3 bases at V and 6 bases at J, leaving 6 bases unmatched. The CDR3 covers 14 residues. Germline-derived CDR1 and CDR2 are ENHRY and SYGVKD. In DNA form, the CDR3 reads TGTGCCATCAGTGAATTAGGACAGGGAGATGGCTACACCTTC. This codes for CAISELGQGDGYTF.

V and J are TRBV6-2 or TRBV6-3 and TRBJ2-3; TRBD2 matches 7 bases. After removal of 2 bases from V and 1 base from J, the junction contained 15 bases not matched to a gene. This CDR3 contains 19 residues. Per the germline V gene, CDR1 is MNHEY and CDR2 is SVGEGT. The CDR3 here is CASSYPGWSASGGTDTQYF. CDR3 sequence (DNA): TGTGCCAGCAGTTACCCGGGGTGGTCGGCTAGCGGAGGCACAGATACGCAGTATTTT.

The rearrangement uses TRBV25-1 and TRBJ2-3, with D possibly matching TRBD2 (5 bases). Trimming left V 3 bases short and J 6 bases short, with 16 bases between. Germline V gene lookup returns CDR1 MGHDK and CDR2 SYGVNS. The CDR3 sequence is 15 residues long. The CDR3 bases are TGTGCCAGCAGTGATATAAGCGGAAGGAAGGATACGCAGTATTTT. Translating gives CASSDISGRKDTQYF.

V is TRBV6-6 and J is TRBJ2-7; no clear D gene. The CDR3 contains 13 residues. With 5 bases removed from V and 0 bases from J, the gap between germline ends came to 8 bases. CDR1 and CDR2 (germline): MNHNY, SVGAGI (reference sequence). The CDR3 DNA reads TGTGCCAGCAGTCGCCGTAACTCCTACGAGCAGTACTTC. Protein product: CASSRRNSYEQYF.

The rearrangement links TRBV19 to TRBJ2-4; 7 nucleotides line up with TRBD1. Looked up from germline, CDR1 is LNHDA and CDR2 is SQIVND (reference sequence). The CDR3 covers 18 residues. Trimming took 0 bases from V and 2 from J; bases not matched to a gene: 10. CDR3 DNA sequence: TGTGCCAGTAGTATAGATCACAATTTCAGGGGGACCAAAAACATTCAGTACTTC. Its translation: CASSIDHNFRGTKNIQYF.

DNA for the CDR3: TGTGCCAGCAGCATCCGGGACAGGGGATCAAACTATGGCTACACCTTC. Residues: CASSIRDRGSNYGYTF. The chain carries TRBV5-5 and TRBJ1-2, with 10 nucleotides matching TRBD1. After removal of 4 bases from V and 2 bases from J, the junction contained 8 bases not matched to a gene. Germline V CDR1 and CDR2: SGHKS, YYEKEE (reference sequence). This CDR3 has 16 amino acids. The full variable domain, completed using reference TRBV5-5 and TRBJ1-2, is DAGVTQSPTHLIKTRGQQVTLRCSPISGHKSVSWYQQVLGQGPQFIFQYYEKEERGRGNFPDRFSARQFPNYSSELNVNALLLGDSALYLCASSIRDRGSNYGYTFGSGTRLTVV.

The chain's CDR3 is CASSIVRGCCGYTF. In nucleotides, the CDR3 is TGTGCCAGTAGTATAGTAAGGGGTTGCTGTGGCTACACCTTC. This chain links TRBV19 with TRBJ1-2, with D tentatively TRBD1 (5 bases). Germline lookup yields CDR1 LNHDA and CDR2 SQIVND (reference sequence). V was clipped by 1 base and J by 7 bases, with 13 bases between them. CDR3 length: 14 amino acids. The full variable domain, its missing parts supplied by reference TRBV19 and TRBJ1-2, is DGGITQSPKYLFRKEGQNVTLSCEQNLNHDAMYWYRQDPGQGLRLIYYSQIVNDFQKGDIAEGYSVSREKKESFPLTVTSAQKNPTAFYLCASSIVRGCCGYTFGSGTRLTVV.

The rearrangement joins TRBV5-1 to TRBJ2-2, with a weak D call TRBD2 (5 bases). The V end lost 4 bases, the J end lost 2 bases, and 12 bases lay between the germline ends. This CDR3 is 15 amino acids long. Per germline, CDR1 SGHRS and CDR2 YFSETQ. The DNA of the CDR3 is TGCGCCAGCAGCCCCCGAGGGAGAAACACCGGGGAGCTGTTTTTT. Translation: CASSPRGRNTGELFF.

The CDR3 is CASSQVGTSGNTIYF. The CDR3 coding sequence is TGTGCCAGCAGCCAAGTGGGGACATCCGGAAACACCATATATTTT. The chain uses TRBV14 and TRBJ1-3; TRBD1 might be the D (6 bases). The CDR3 extends over 15 amino acids. From germline, CDR1 is SGHDN and CDR2 FVKESK. Trimming cost V 1 base and J 4 bases, with 11 bases left between them.

The CDR3 nucleotides are TGTGCCAGCTCACGTCCACAGGGAGTCTACGAGCAGTACTTC. Protein product: CASSRPQGVYEQYF. V and J are TRBV18 and TRBJ2-7; possibly TRBD1 for D (6 bases). Germline V gene lookup returns CDR1 KGHSH and CDR2 LQKENI. The CDR3 extends over 14 amino acids. V was pared by 4 bases and J by 3 bases, with 13 bases between.

The gene calls are TRBV28 and TRBJ1-2; maybe TRBD1 (6 bases). With 2 bases removed from V and 0 bases from J, the gap between germline ends came to 16 bases. CDR3 size: 17 residues. Looked up from germline, CDR1 is MDHEN and CDR2 is SYDVKM. CDR3 amino acids: CASSLVKQTGANYGYTF. CDR3 DNA sequence: TGTGCCAGCAGTTTAGTGAAGCAGACAGGCGCTAACTATGGCTACACCTTC.

The V and J genes are TRBV19 and TRBJ2-6; possibly TRBD2 for D (6 bases). Deletions cut 5 bases from V and 0 bases from J, with 17 bases between. This CDR3 spans 18 amino acids. CDR1 is LNHDA and CDR2 is SQIVND in the germline V gene (reference sequence). The CDR3 is CASSPWGVQYSGANVLTF. DNA for the CDR3: TGTGCCAGTAGTCCCTGGGGGGTGCAGTACTCTGGGGCCAACGTCCTGACTTTC.

This chain uses TRBV11-2 with TRBJ1-2; a possible D gene is TRBD1 (5 bases). The V gene lost 0 bases and the J gene lost 3 bases, with 11 bases spanning the gap. The CDR3 spans 15 residues. The germline V gene encodes CDR1 SGHAT and CDR2 FQNNGV. The CDR3 reads CASSLDPQGDYGYTF. The CDR3, as DNA: TGTGCCAGCAGCTTAGACCCGCAAGGGGACTATGGCTACACCTTC.

The V gene is TRBV2, the J gene TRBJ1-1; D is ambiguous. Between the trimmed V and J ends, which lost 7 bases and 0 bases, there was a span of 9 bases. The CDR3 totals 13 residues. Germline V gene data show CDR1 as SNHLY and CDR2 as FYNNEI. Here the CDR3 reads CASTRRVNTEAFF. The CDR3 DNA sequence: TGTGCCAGCACTCGACGGGTGAACACTGAAGCTTTCTTT.

This clone came up once. The chain has TRBV19 and TRBJ1-6; tentatively, D is TRBD1 (5 bases). V lost 5 bases, J lost 7 bases, and 18 bases lay in between. The CDR3 has 16 residues. In germline, CDR1 is LNHDA, CDR2 SQIVND (reference sequence). Written as DNA, the CDR3 is TGTGCCAGTAGTTCCCTCCCGACAGCCTTCAATTCACCCCTCCACTTT. Translation: CASSSLPTAFNSPLHF.

V is TRBV4-3 and J is TRBJ1-1; D may be TRBD1 (5 bases). This CDR3 region has 15 residues. Trimming left V 2 bases short and J 1 base short, with 11 bases between. Looked up from germline, CDR1 is LGHNA and CDR2 is YSLEER. CDR3 nucleotide sequence: TGCGCCAGCAGCCAAACGACAGCCGGGAACACTGAAGCTTTCTTT. It is translated as CASSQTTAGNTEAFF.

This chain joins TRBV4-1 and TRBJ1-2, with D perhaps matching TRBD1 (6 bases). Germline CDR1 is MGHRA and CDR2 is YSYEKL. The CDR3 length is 17 residues. Trimming removed 1 base from V and 4 bases from J, with 19 bases in between. The CDR3 DNA reads TGCGCCAGCAGCCAAGTTATATCCAGGGGAGCAGGCTATGGCTACACCTTC. This sequence encodes CASSQVISRGAGYGYTF.

V is TRBV2 and J is TRBJ2-1, with 13 bases fitting TRBD2. This CDR3 spans 15 amino acids. Germline values: CDR1 SNHLY, CDR2 FYNNEI. Trimming at V came to 6 bases and at J to 6 bases, leaving 5 bases not matched to a gene. The CDR3 bases are TGTGCCAGCAGGCCACTAGCGGGAGGGGGCAATGAGCAGTTCTTC. Encoded protein: CASRPLAGGGNEQFF.

The V gene is TRBV15, the J gene TRBJ1-3, with 7 bases aligning to TRBD1. The CDR3 runs to 15 residues. Trimming cost V 1 base and J 4 bases; bases outside gene matches: 4. The germline gives CDR1 LNHNV, CDR2 YYDKDF (reference sequence). The CDR3 region is CATSRVTGEGNTIYF. CDR3 bases: TGTGCCACCAGCAGAGTCACAGGGGAAGGAAACACCATATATTTT. The full variable domain, in which reference TRBV15 and TRBJ1-3 provide the parts outside the CDR3, is DAMVIQNPRYQVTQFGKPVTLSCSQTLNHNVMYWYQQKSSQAPKLLFHYYDKDFNNEADTPDNFQSRRPNTSFCFLDIRSPGLGDTAMYLCATSRVTGEGNTIYFGEGSWLTVV.

The chain is built from TRBV9 and TRBJ2-7; 9 nucleotides agree with TRBD2. J lost 4 bases, V lost 3 bases, and 11 bases had no gene match. This CDR3 is 16 amino acids long. From germline, CDR1 is SGDLS and CDR2 YYNGEE. In DNA form, the CDR3 reads TGTGCCAGCAGCGCCGAGGGGGCGGGGGGGCTTTACGAGCAGTACTTC. It yields the protein CASSAEGAGGLYEQYF.

This sequence joins TRBV6-5 and TRBJ2-5; 8 nucleotides match TRBD2. The CDR3 extends over 12 amino acids. The germline gives CDR1 MNHEY, CDR2 SVGAGI. The CDR3 DNA follows: TGTCAGACCCGGGGGGGTGGGGAGACCCAGTACTTC. Amino acids: CQTRGGGETQYF.

This sequence joins TRBV6-5 and TRBJ2-3; the match to TRBD2 covers 13 bases. Per the germline V gene, CDR1 is MNHEY and CDR2 is SVGAGI. This CDR3 has 15 residues. V was clipped by 5 bases and J by 5 bases; unmatched bases: 4. In DNA, the CDR3 is TGTGCCAGCAGTCCGACTAGCGGGAGGCGAGATACGCAGTATTTT. Protein sequence: CASSPTSGRRDTQYF.

This clone is a singleton in its sample. The CDR3: CASSRTRQGRGYGYTF. The DNA for the CDR3 is TGTGCCAGCAGCCGCACTCGACAGGGAAGAGGGTATGGCTACACCTTC. This chain joins TRBV3-1 (or the pseudogene TRBV3-2) and TRBJ1-2, with 7 bases fitting TRBD1. This CDR3 comprises 16 residues. The V and J ends lost 4 bases and 5 bases, in that order; junction bases with no gene match: 13. Germline V gene lookup returns CDR1 LGHDT and CDR2 YNNKEL (reference sequence).

The chain links TRBV9 to TRBJ1-1, with D possibly being TRBD1 (6 bases). This CDR3 region has 13 residues. Germline V lookup: CDR1 SGDLS, CDR2 YYNGEE. Trimming shortened V by 0 bases and J by 8 bases, and 11 bases separated the two germline ends. CDR3 nucleotide sequence: TGTGCCAGCAGCGTAGTGGCAGGGGTGGAAGCTTTCTTT. The encoded protein is CASSVVAGVEAFF.